This is a list of T cell receptor beta chains from one sample in a study of T cell changes during pregnancy in multiple sclerosis. Clones were sequenced by immunoSEQ multiplex PCR, and TCRdb holds only the in-frame ones, with some missing. This sample has roughly 45,000 clones; roughly 90% occur once, and the top ten carry 4% to 5%. The sequencing used peripheral blood, collected in the second trimester of pregnancy. These receptors all stem from a female donor in good health, enrolled as a control in a pregnancy study. Both conserved end residues are part of each CDR3. A D gene is named only where the DNA matches it firmly. Expanded clones get a size class; other rows say once, few or many, or leave the size out.

D gene: .
clone size: once
V gene: TRBV27
J gene: TRBJ2-7
CDR3 DNA: TGTGCCAGCAGTTCGACAGATTCCTACGAGCAGTACTTC
CDR3 protein: CASSSTDSYEQYF

D gene: .
clone size: .
V gene: TRBV5-6
J gene: TRBJ2-7
CDR3 DNA: TGTGCCAGCAGCCCGCAGGTAGGCCCGGTCTCCTACGAGCAGTACTTC
CDR3 protein: CASSPQVGPVSYEQYF

D gene: TRBD1
clone size: .
V gene: TRBV6-5
J gene: TRBJ1-1
CDR3 DNA: TGTGCCAGCAGTTACTACCGGGACAGGATCGGTGAAGCTTTCTTT
CDR3 protein: CASSYYRDRIGEAFF

D gene: .
clone size: .
V gene: TRBV7-2
J gene: TRBJ1-1
CDR3 DNA: TGTGCCAGCCTCCTAGGGGTGAACACTGAAGCTTTCTTT
CDR3 protein: CASLLGVNTEAFF

D gene: TRBD1
clone size: .
V gene: TRBV5-5
J gene: TRBJ1-3
CDR3 DNA: TGTGCCAGCACTCCGGGACAGGGGATATTTGGAAACACCATATATTTT
CDR3 protein: CASTPGQGIFGNTIYF

D gene: .
clone size: .
V gene: TRBV5-1
J gene: TRBJ2-2
CDR3 DNA: TGCGCCAGCAGCTTGGCATACCCGACTAATCAAAACCCCGGGGAGCTGTTTTTT
CDR3 protein: CASSLAYPTNQNPGELFF

D gene: .
clone size: .
V gene: TRBV15
J gene: TRBJ2-7
CDR3 DNA: TGTGCCACCAGCAGAGATCCCTCTGCGCAAGCCTACGAGCAGTACTTC
CDR3 protein: CATSRDPSAQAYEQYF

D gene: .
clone size: .
V gene: TRBV5-1
J gene: TRBJ1-1
CDR3 DNA: TGCGCCAGCAGCTTCGGGGGGCAAAAAGGTGAAGCTTTCTTT
CDR3 protein: CASSFGGQKGEAFF

D gene: .
clone size: .
V gene: TRBV19
J gene: TRBJ1-2
CDR3 DNA: TGTGCCAGTACCACAGGGAGACCCCAGTCCCTTGGCTACACCTTC
CDR3 protein: CASTTGRPQSLGYTF

D gene: .
clone size: .
V gene: TRBV11-2
J gene: TRBJ1-1
CDR3 DNA: TGTGCCAGCAGTTGGGGTTTACGGGGGACTGAAGCTTTCTTT
CDR3 protein: CASSWGLRGTEAFF

D gene: .
clone size: .
V gene: TRBV14
J gene: TRBJ1-4
CDR3 DNA: TGTGCCAGCAGCCAACTACAGGGACGGGTTTCTGAAAAACTGTTTTTT
CDR3 protein: CASSQLQGRVSEKLFF

D gene: .
clone size: .
V gene: TRBV30
J gene: TRBJ2-7
CDR3 DNA: TGTGCCACGGGGTCCGGCTCCTACGAGCAGTACTTC
CDR3 protein: CATGSGSYEQYF

D gene: .
clone size: .
V gene: TRBV6-1
J gene: TRBJ1-5
CDR3 DNA: TGTGCCAGCAGCCCCAGGACAGCGCCTAATCAGCCCCAGCATTTT
CDR3 protein: CASSPRTAPNQPQHF

D gene: TRBD1
clone size: .
V gene: TRBV30
J gene: TRBJ2-7
CDR3 DNA: TGTGCCTGGGATGAGGGACAGGGGGCTTACGAGCAGTACTTC
CDR3 protein: CAWDEGQGAYEQYF

D gene: .
clone size: .
V gene: TRBV7-8
J gene: TRBJ2-5
CDR3 DNA: TGTGCCAGCAGCTTAAGTGGCGGGGAGACCCAGTACTTC
CDR3 protein: CASSLSGGETQYF

D gene: .
clone size: .
V gene: TRBV28
J gene: TRBJ1-2
CDR3 DNA: TGTGCCAGCAGTCTCCCCAGGGGTGGCTACACCTTC
CDR3 protein: CASSLPRGGYTF

D gene: TRBD1
clone size: few
V gene: TRBV20-1
J gene: TRBJ2-5
CDR3 DNA: TGCAGTGCTGCCGACAGGGGGGCCCAGTACTTC
CDR3 protein: CSAADRGAQYF

D gene: .
clone size: .
V gene: TRBV7-9
J gene: TRBJ2-7
CDR3 DNA: TGTGCCAGCAGCTTAGTAGACTACGAGCAGTACTTC
CDR3 protein: CASSLVDYEQYF

D gene: .
clone size: .
V gene: TRBV7-9
J gene: TRBJ1-2
CDR3 DNA: TGTGCCAGCAGCTCCCCAGTCTATGGCTACACCTTC
CDR3 protein: CASSSPVYGYTF

D gene: TRBD1
clone size: .
V gene: TRBV14
J gene: TRBJ1-1
CDR3 DNA: TGTGCCAGCAGCCGGACAGGACTCCTCATGAACACTGAAGCTTTCTTT
CDR3 protein: CASSRTGLLMNTEAFF

D gene: TRBD2
clone size: .
V gene: TRBV7-2
J gene: TRBJ2-3
CDR3 DNA: TGTGCCAGCAGTAGCGGGAGGGCAACAGATACGCAGTATTTT
CDR3 protein: CASSSGRATDTQYF

D gene: TRBD1
clone size: .
V gene: TRBV25-1
J gene: TRBJ1-1
CDR3 DNA: TGTGCCAGCAGTGGGTACAGGGGAGTGAGGGACACTGAAGCTTTCTTT
CDR3 protein: CASSGYRGVRDTEAFF

D gene: .
clone size: .
V gene: TRBV19
J gene: TRBJ1-5
CDR3 DNA: TGTGCCAGTAGTATAGACGCGGGCAATCAGCCCCAGCATTTT
CDR3 protein: CASSIDAGNQPQHF

D gene: TRBD2
clone size: medium-sized
V gene: TRBV19
J gene: TRBJ2-1
CDR3 DNA: TGTGCCAGTAGTATCCTAGCGGGGAAAATCAATGAGCAGTTCTTC
CDR3 protein: CASSILAGKINEQFF

D gene: TRBD2
clone size: .
V gene: TRBV13
J gene: TRBJ2-3
CDR3 DNA: TGTGCCAGCAGCTTCGGGGGGTTTGATACGCAGTATTTT
CDR3 protein: CASSFGGFDTQYF

D gene: TRBD1
clone size: .
V gene: TRBV6-1
J gene: TRBJ1-2
CDR3 DNA: TGTGCCAGCAGTGAGGGACAGACTAACTATGGCTACACCTTC
CDR3 protein: CASSEGQTNYGYTF

D gene: TRBD2
clone size: .
V gene: TRBV11-2
J gene: TRBJ2-1
CDR3 DNA: TGTGCCAGCAGCTTAGTATCGGGGGGAGGGTCCAATGAGCAGTTCTTC
CDR3 protein: CASSLVSGGGSNEQFF

D gene: .
clone size: .
V gene: TRBV7-9
J gene: TRBJ2-3
CDR3 DNA: TGTGCCAGCAGCTTAGCGACAGGTAGCACAGATACGCAGTATTTT
CDR3 protein: CASSLATGSTDTQYF

D gene: .
clone size: .
V gene: TRBV7-2
J gene: TRBJ1-2
CDR3 DNA: TGTGCCAGTACAAGTAGGGAGGATAAACTAACCTTC
CDR3 protein: CASTSREDKLTF

D gene: .
clone size: .
V gene: TRBV27
J gene: TRBJ1-5
CDR3 DNA: TGTGCCAGAAGGAGGCTCCAGCCCCAGCATTTT
CDR3 protein: CARRRLQPQHF

D gene: .
clone size: .
V gene: TRBV7-2
J gene: TRBJ1-4
CDR3 DNA: TGTGCCAGCAGCTTAAGTGAGGCAAAACTGTTTTTT
CDR3 protein: CASSLSEAKLFF

D gene: .
clone size: .
V gene: TRBV19
J gene: TRBJ2-3
CDR3 DNA: TGTGCCAGTAGTATAGGAGGAAGCGCCGGGATCACAGATACGCAGTATTTT
CDR3 protein: CASSIGGSAGITDTQYF

D gene: TRBD1
clone size: .
V gene: TRBV5-1
J gene: TRBJ1-1
CDR3 DNA: TGCGCCAGCAGCCCAGGACAGGGGAACACTGAAGCTTTCTTT
CDR3 protein: CASSPGQGNTEAFF

D gene: .
clone size: .
V gene: TRBV18
J gene: TRBJ1-1
CDR3 DNA: TGTGCCAGCTCCTTCACGGAGGGGAACACTGAAGCTTTCTTT
CDR3 protein: CASSFTEGNTEAFF

D gene: .
clone size: .
V gene: TRBV5-4
J gene: TRBJ2-7
CDR3 DNA: TGTGCCAGCAGCACGAGCGGTTACGAGCAGTACTTC
CDR3 protein: CASSTSGYEQYF

D gene: .
clone size: .
V gene: TRBV5-1
J gene: TRBJ2-7
CDR3 DNA: TGCGCCAGCAGCACGGGGGGCGGCTCCTACGAGCAGTACTTC
CDR3 protein: CASSTGGGSYEQYF

D gene: TRBD1
clone size: .
V gene: TRBV13
J gene: TRBJ1-4
CDR3 DNA: TGTGCCAGCAGCTTCGGGACAGGGAGACTGTTTTTT
CDR3 protein: CASSFGTGRLFF

D gene: .
clone size: .
V gene: TRBV29-1
J gene: TRBJ2-1
CDR3 DNA: TGCAGCGTTGTCTCGGGAGCCTACAATGAGCAGTTCTTC
CDR3 protein: CSVVSGAYNEQFF

D gene: .
clone size: .
V gene: TRBV19
J gene: TRBJ2-7
CDR3 DNA: TGTGCCAGTAGTGTCGCAGGGACTTACTACGAGCAGTACTTC
CDR3 protein: CASSVAGTYYEQYF

D gene: TRBD2
clone size: once
V gene: TRBV19
J gene: TRBJ2-5
CDR3 DNA: TGTGCCAGTACCACAAGTTTGGGGAGGGTCGAGACCCAGTACTTC
CDR3 protein: CASTTSLGRVETQYF

D gene: TRBD2
clone size: .
V gene: TRBV6-5
J gene: TRBJ2-3
CDR3 DNA: TGTGCCAGCCGAAAACTAGCGGGATTCACAGATACGCAGTATTTT
CDR3 protein: CASRKLAGFTDTQYF

D gene: .
clone size: once
V gene: TRBV7-2
J gene: TRBJ1-2
CDR3 DNA: TGTGCCAGCAGCTTAGCCGGGGGCGGGGGGTATGGCTACACCTTC
CDR3 protein: CASSLAGGGGYGYTF

D gene: .
clone size: .
V gene: TRBV6-5
J gene: TRBJ1-4
CDR3 DNA: TGTGCCAGCAGTTACTCTGGGAGGAGGGATGAAAAACTGTTTTTT
CDR3 protein: CASSYSGRRDEKLFF

D gene: TRBD1
clone size: .
V gene: TRBV7-9
J gene: TRBJ1-4
CDR3 DNA: TGTGCCAGCAGCTTCGGGCAGGGGGCACCAGATAATGAAAAACTGTTTTTT
CDR3 protein: CASSFGQGAPDNEKLFF

D gene: TRBD1
clone size: .
V gene: TRBV5-1
J gene: TRBJ1-3
CDR3 DNA: TGCGCCAGCAGCTGGGAGCAGACAGGGATCCCTGGAAACACCATATATTTT
CDR3 protein: CASSWEQTGIPGNTIYF

D gene: TRBD1
clone size: .
V gene: TRBV18
J gene: TRBJ2-7
CDR3 DNA: TGTGCCAGCTCCCCAAGCGACAGGGGATTCTACGAGCAGTACTTC
CDR3 protein: CASSPSDRGFYEQYF

D gene: .
clone size: .
V gene: TRBV13
J gene: TRBJ2-7
CDR3 DNA: TGTGCCAGCAATCTTAAAGGGGCCTCCTACGAGCAGTACTTC
CDR3 protein: CASNLKGASYEQYF